This TCR beta chain was sequenced during a study of cytotoxic CD8 clonotypes in ibrutinib-treated CLL. Turning to this clone: What it binds is not known.

Notes on the study in general: Clonality rose at ibrutinib response and fell back toward baseline at progression.

TCRdb's copy holds only in-frame clones and misses some; the assay was immunoSEQ multiplex PCR. The sample lists about 300,000 clones, around 77% occurring once. The CDR3 has 13 residues. The germline V gene encodes CDR1 SGHRS and CDR2 YFSETQ. V shed 2 bases and J shed 4 bases, with 9 bases lying between them. The rearrangement links TRBV5-1 to TRBJ2-5, with TRBD2 as a possible D gene (5 bases). This specimen was PBMCs, taken at disease progression, from a patient treated with ibrutinib. The TCR sequence derives from a human donor with chronic lymphocytic leukemia. The CDR3 here is CASSLGAAETQYF. In nucleotides, the CDR3 is TGCGCCAGCAGCTTAGGAGCGGCAGAGACCCAGTACTTC.